This T cell receptor beta chain stems from a study of blood T cell repertoires in COVID-19. Study background: The cDNA or gDNA used as material had been derived from T cells, B-cell-depleted T cells, or PBMCs.

Germline assignment: CDR1 SNHLY and CDR2 FYNNEI. Trimming at V came to 4 bases and at J to 7 bases, leaving 6 bases not matched to a gene. CDR3 size: 14 residues. Method: immunoSEQ multiplex PCR; TCRdb's copy keeps in-frame clones and lacks some. The sample contains about 240,000 clones, roughly 77% of which appear only once. Sequencing was done on a sample of peripheral blood. The chain carries TRBV2 and TRBJ2-1, with TRBD2 identical over 8 bases. This clonotype originated in a woman older than 75 with acute or convalescent COVID-19. CDR3 bases: TGTGCCAGCAGTGTCGGGAGGGCGGGGAATGAGCAGTTCTTC. It is translated as CASSVGRAGNEQFF.